Below are 24 T cell receptor beta chains sequenced from a single sample in a study of T cell responses to AZD1222 COVID-19 vaccine. The repertoire was sequenced with immunoSEQ multiplex PCR; TCRdb's copy has only in-frame clones and lacks some. This table holds over 75,000 clones, approximately 89% found once. Source: peripheral blood, taken on day 0 of AZD1222 vaccination. The receptors were sampled from an adult in good health.

The chain carries TRBV5-1 and TRBJ2-7, with 10 bases that match TRBD2. The CDR3 loop spans 16 amino acids. Germline CDR1 and CDR2: SGHRS and YFSETQ. Germline trimming cut 5 bases from V and 1 base from J; bases unmatched to any gene: 9. This CDR3 reads CASSPATSGVSYEQYF. The CDR3 nucleotides read TGCGCCAGCAGTCCTGCAACTAGCGGGGTATCCTACGAGCAGTACTTC. Drawing the rest from reference TRBV5-1 and TRBJ2-7, the complete variable domain is KAGVTQTPRYLIKTRGQQVTLSCSPISGHRSVSWYQQTPGQGLQFLFEYFSETQRNKGNFPGRFSGRQFSNSRSEMNVSTLELGDSALYLCASSPATSGVSYEQYFGPGTRLTVT.

The CDR3 loop is CASGGTGDQPQHF. For the CDR3, the DNA is TGTGCCAGCGGGGGGACAGGGGATCAGCCCCAGCATTTT. The chain recombines TRBV3-1 (or the pseudogene TRBV3-2) with TRBJ1-5; 10 nucleotides line up with TRBD1. CDR1 LGHDT and CDR2 YNNKEL come from the germline V gene (reference sequence). The CDR3 runs 13 residues. J lost 5 bases, V lost 8 bases, and 3 bases had no gene match.

V gene TRBV18 combines with J gene TRBJ1-4; D uncertain. The CDR3 sequence is 15 residues long. V lost 4 bases and J lost 0, with 9 bases in between. In germline, CDR1 is KGHSH, CDR2 LQKENI. For the CDR3, the DNA is TGTGCCAGCTCACGATACAGTACAACTAATGAAAAACTGTTTTTT. It codes for CASSRYSTTNEKLFF.

CDR3 coding DNA: TGTGCCATCAGTGAGTTTTTCATCCCGGGACAGCCCTACGAGCAGTACTTC. Protein product: CAISEFFIPGQPYEQYF. J is TRBJ2-7 and V is TRBV10-3, with TRBD1 matching 7 bases. The CDR3 is 17 residues long. The germline V gene encodes CDR1 ENHRY and CDR2 SYGVKD. Trimming cost V 1 base and J 2 bases; bases outside gene matches: 11.

V is TRBV7-8 and J is TRBJ2-3; TRBD2 matches at 9 bases. Per the germline V gene, CDR1 is SGHVS and CDR2 is FQNEAQ. V dropped 4 bases and J dropped 0; count of bases not matched to a gene: 5. This CDR3 has 16 residues. The CDR3 region has the DNA TGTGCCAGCAGCTCGATAGCGGGAGCGAGCACAGATACGCAGTATTTT. Translation: CASSSIAGASTDTQYF.

This clone was observed a few times. The rearrangement links TRBV11-2 to TRBJ2-7, with 13 bases aligning to TRBD2. Germline assignment: CDR1 SGHAT and CDR2 FQNNGV. V lost 4 bases, J lost 3 bases, and 6 bases stayed unmatched. The CDR3 extends over 16 amino acids. DNA for the CDR3: TGTGCCAGCAGCTCAGAACTAGCGGGGGGGATCTACGAGCAGTACTTC. Protein sequence: CASSSELAGGIYEQYF.

V and J are TRBV27 and TRBJ2-7; no clear D. Per germline, CDR1 MNHEY and CDR2 SMNVEV (reference sequence). Trimming took off 5 bases at V and 2 bases at J, with 10 bases between the two ends. The CDR3 length is 13 residues. CDR3 protein: CASSKALTYEQYF. The CDR3 DNA follows: TGTGCCAGCAGTAAAGCGTTAACCTACGAGCAGTACTTC.

The V and J genes are TRBV5-1 and TRBJ2-5, with 11 bases identical to TRBD2. Germline lookup yields CDR1 SGHRS and CDR2 YFSETQ. The CDR3 consists of 18 residues. J gave up 2 bases and V 4 bases, and 13 bases lay outside the gene matches. The CDR3, as DNA: TGCGCCAGCAGCCGCTCCACCATACTAGCGGGAGTTCAAGAGACCCAGTACTTC. It encodes CASSRSTILAGVQETQYF.

The genes are TRBV6-2 or TRBV6-3 and TRBJ2-7; D not resolved. The CDR3 contains 16 residues. Per the germline V gene, CDR1 is MNHEY and CDR2 is SVGEGT. The ends were cut back, 4 bases at V and 2 bases at J, with 18 bases in the middle. CDR3 region: CASSSHGVGKTYEQYF. The CDR3, as DNA: TGTGCCAGCAGTTCCCATGGGGTGGGGAAAACCTACGAGCAGTACTTC.

Here the CDR3 reads CASSHRGTPYSNQPQHF. For the CDR3, the DNA is TGTGCCAGCAGCCACAGGGGGACACCTTATAGCAATCAGCCCCAGCATTTT. The chain couples TRBV7-2 to TRBJ1-5; 8 nucleotides agree with TRBD1. CDR1 and CDR2 (germline): SGHTA, FQGNSA. The CDR3 has 17 amino acids. The V and J ends lost 5 bases and 0 bases, in that order; junction bases with no gene match: 9.

The V gene is TRBV18, the J gene TRBJ2-7; 7 bases fit TRBD1. Germline V gives CDR1 KGHSH, CDR2 LQKENI. J gave up 2 bases and V 2 bases, and 6 bases lay outside the gene matches. The CDR3 extends over 15 amino acids. Written as DNA, the CDR3 is TGTGCCAGCTCACCAAGGGTGACAGGGACCTACGAGCAGTACTTC. It specifies CASSPRVTGTYEQYF. The variable domain in full, with the rest retrieved from reference TRBV18 and TRBJ2-7, is NAGVMQNPRHLVRRRGQEARLRCSPMKGHSHVYWYRQLPEEGLKFMVYLQKENIIDESGMPKERFSAEFPKEGPSILRIQQVVRGDSAAYFCASSPRVTGTYEQYFGPGTRLTVT.

This sequence joins TRBV4-1 and TRBJ1-6; TRBD1 aligns across 7 bases. This CDR3 is 15 amino acids long. Trimming at V came to 1 base and at J to 4 bases, leaving 1 base not matched to a gene. The germline gives CDR1 MGHRA, CDR2 YSYEKL. The CDR3 DNA reads TGCGCCAGCAGCCAAGGGGGACAGTATAATTCACCCCTCCACTTT. Amino acids: CASSQGGQYNSPLHF.

J is TRBJ2-2 and V is TRBV2; 10 nucleotides agree with TRBD2. The CDR3 runs 15 residues. Germline V gene data show CDR1 as SNHLY and CDR2 as FYNNEI. The V segment lost 6 bases and the J segment 6 bases; nucleotides outside the gene matches: 7. The CDR3 DNA follows: TGTGCCAGCAGACTCCAGCGGGGGGGGCCCGGGGAGCTGTTTTTT. It translates to CASRLQRGGPGELFF.

A single count supports this clone. The chain couples TRBV6-5 to TRBJ2-1; D unclear. There are 12 residues in the CDR3. The ends were cut back, 2 bases at V and 5 bases at J, with 4 bases in the middle. Looked up from germline, CDR1 is MNHEY and CDR2 is SVGAGI. CDR3 coding DNA: TGTGCCAGCAGTTACGGGGACAATGAGCAGTTCTTC. It codes for CASSYGDNEQFF.

This clone has just a few counts. The chain recombines TRBV5-4 with TRBJ2-7; the D gene is possibly TRBD2 (6 bases). With 3 bases removed from V and 4 bases from J, the gap between germline ends came to 20 bases. CDR3 length: 16 residues. Germline CDR1 SGHNT, CDR2 YYREEE (reference sequence). The CDR3 loop is CASSSVSGVGLYEQYF. As DNA, the CDR3 is TGTGCCAGCAGCTCCGTATCGGGAGTAGGTTTGTACGAGCAGTACTTC.

The rearrangement joins TRBV19 to TRBJ1-2; 9 bases agree with TRBD1. Germline V gives CDR1 LNHDA, CDR2 SQIVND (reference sequence). The junction had 11 bases not matched to a gene; V was cut back by 0 bases and J by 0 bases. The CDR3 has 19 residues. In nucleotides, the CDR3 is TGTGCCAGTAGTATAGATCGGGGGACAGGGTGGTCTACTAACTATGGCTACACCTTC. Translation gives CASSIDRGTGWSTNYGYTF.

The chain combines TRBV3-1 (or the pseudogene TRBV3-2) with TRBJ2-2; the match to TRBD2 covers 9 bases. This CDR3 is built from 15 residues. J gave up 5 bases and V 1 base, and 2 bases lay outside the gene matches. Germline CDR1 and CDR2: LGHDT and YNNKEL (reference sequence). The CDR3 nucleotides are TGTGCCAGCAGCCAAGCTAGCGGGATGACCGGGGAGCTGTTTTTT. Translated: CASSQASGMTGELFF.

This rearrangement joins TRBV6-2 or TRBV6-3 to TRBJ1-5; 7 bases line up with TRBD1. This CDR3 spans 15 amino acids. With V trimmed by 6 bases and J by 1 base, 6 bases remained unmatched. From germline, CDR1 is MNHEY and CDR2 SVGEGT. CDR3 amino acids: CASSRPGQSNQPQHF. CDR3 in DNA: TGTGCCAGCAGCCGTCCGGGACAGAGCAATCAGCCCCAGCATTTT.

The rearrangement links TRBV25-1 to TRBJ2-5; 7 positions match TRBD2. Germline trimming cut 8 bases from V and 5 bases from J; bases unmatched to any gene: 20. The V gene's germline CDR1 is MGHDK and CDR2 SYGVNS. The CDR3 runs to 17 residues. Written as DNA, the CDR3 is TGTGCCAGCCGCCCCTGGGGTGCGGGAGCCCCCAGTGAGACCCAGTACTTC. Translation gives CASRPWGAGAPSETQYF.

This clone was counted a single time. The gene calls are TRBV5-1 and TRBJ1-1; D might be TRBD1 (5 bases). CDR1 is SGHRS and CDR2 is YFSETQ in the germline V gene. The V end lost 3 bases, the J end lost 1 base, and 10 bases lay between the germline ends. This CDR3 has 14 residues. Written as DNA, the CDR3 is TGCGCCAGCAGCTCGGGACCCACGAACACTGAAGCTTTCTTT. Translated, it gives CASSSGPTNTEAFF.

This rearrangement joins TRBV6-1 to TRBJ2-7, with no clear D. The germline CDR1 and CDR2 sequences are MNHNS and SASEGT. V lost 6 bases, J lost 0 bases, and 12 bases lay in between. CDR3 length: 14 amino acids. The CDR3 loop is CASRRLSGSYEQYF. The DNA for the CDR3 is TGTGCCAGCAGACGACTGTCGGGCTCCTACGAGCAGTACTTC.

The J gene is TRBJ1-2, the V gene TRBV11-2, with TRBD1 matching over 10 bases. V gave up 1 base and J gave up 2 bases; unmatched junction bases: 7. The CDR3 spans 17 residues. From germline, CDR1 is SGHAT and CDR2 FQNNGV. The CDR3 loop reads CASSLAGQGTLNYGYTF. The DNA for the CDR3 is TGTGCCAGCAGCTTAGCGGGACAGGGGACTCTCAACTATGGCTACACCTTC.

The rearrangement links TRBV19 to TRBJ1-6; no clear D gene. V lost 5 bases to trimming and J lost 0 bases, with 11 bases between them. The V gene's germline CDR1 is LNHDA and CDR2 SQIVND (reference sequence). CDR3 length: 16 amino acids. The CDR3 sequence: CASSAKKSSYNSPLHF. In DNA, the CDR3 is TGTGCCAGTAGTGCAAAAAAGAGCTCCTATAATTCACCCCTCCACTTT.

CDR3 region: CATSRGGIDTQYF. CDR3 in DNA: TGTGCCACCAGCAGAGGGGGGATAGATACGCAGTATTTT. The gene calls are TRBV15 and TRBJ2-3, with D perhaps assigned TRBD1 or TRBD2 (5 bases each). Trimming cost V 1 base and J 5 bases, with 7 bases left between them. In germline, CDR1 is LNHNV, CDR2 YYDKDF (reference sequence). The CDR3 consists of 13 residues. Together with reference TRBV15 and TRBJ2-3, the CDR3 gives the full variable domain: DAMVIQNPRYQVTQFGKPVTLSCSQTLNHNVMYWYQQKSSQAPKLLFHYYDKDFNNEADTPDNFQSRRPNTSFCFLDIRSPGLGDTAMYLCATSRGGIDTQYFGPGTRLTVL.